This TCR beta chain is from a study of T-cell reconstitution after alpha-beta-depleted transplantation in children. Germline-derived CDR1 and CDR2 are ENHRY and SYGVKD. V dropped 6 bases and J dropped 5; count of bases not matched to a gene: 7. CDR3 length: 15 amino acids. This sample's TCRbeta library carried unique molecular identifier barcodes. Using its own MiXCR run on the PCR reads, TCRdb lists one record per CDR3 protein. The top ten hold around 13% of the sample, which has around 490,000 distinct CDR3 sequences, 10% to 12% seen once. This clonotype was seen many times. This clonotype was obtained from a female patient aged 2-15 years who had a stem cell transplant for aplastic anemia, so the T cells may come from the graft donor. This material consisted of PBMCs, mostly from graft donor cells, taken 180 days after TCRalphabeta/CD19-depleted stem cell transplant. This sequence joins TRBV10-3 and TRBJ1-1, with TRBD1 matching over 12 bases. The CDR3 DNA reads as TGTGCCATCAGGGGGACAGGGGGCGCCCGGACTGAAGCTTTCTTT. This encodes CAIRGTGGARTEAFF.